The 22 T cell receptor beta chains in this list originate from one sample, sequenced in a study of T cell responses to AZD1222 COVID-19 vaccine. The protocol was immunoSEQ multiplex PCR, while the TCRdb copy is restricted to in-frame clones and leaves out a portion. The data contain 110,000 to 150,000 clones, about nine tenths of them singletons. This specimen consisted of peripheral blood, obtained 28 days after the second AZD1222 dose. These receptors came from an adult who received the AZD1222 COVID-19 vaccine.

The chain joins TRBV18 to TRBJ2-1; D not certain. The CDR3 is 12 residues long. The V end lost 0 bases, the J end lost 9 bases, and 6 bases lay between the germline ends. Germline V gene lookup returns CDR1 KGHSH and CDR2 LQKENI. CDR3 region: CASSPPRSEQFF. The CDR3 DNA reads as TGTGCCAGCTCACCACCGAGATCTGAGCAGTTCTTC.

This chain joins TRBV7-2 and TRBJ2-7; 9 bases fit TRBD1. Germline V gives CDR1 SGHTA, CDR2 FQGNSA. J gave up 5 bases and V 5 bases, and 7 bases lay outside the gene matches. The CDR3 sequence is 14 residues long. Here the CDR3 reads CASSGGQGNDEQYF. CDR3 sequence (DNA): TGTGCCAGCAGCGGGGGACAGGGAAATGACGAGCAGTACTTC.

The chain uses TRBV5-1 and TRBJ2-1, with D possibly matching TRBD2 (5 bases). Germline V lookup: CDR1 SGHRS, CDR2 YFSETQ. V was pared by 0 bases and J by 7 bases, with 14 bases between. This CDR3 has 15 residues. CDR3 protein: CASSLAESTGNEQFF. The DNA of the CDR3 is TGCGCCAGCAGCTTGGCCGAGAGTACGGGGAATGAGCAGTTCTTC.

This chain connects TRBV24-1 to TRBJ1-5; 8 bases are shared with TRBD1. The J segment lost 3 bases and the V segment lost 4 bases, leaving 4 bases of the junction unmatched. Germline V gene data show CDR1 as KGHDR and CDR2 as SFDVKD. This CDR3 contains 15 residues. The CDR3: CATSEPGQDNQPQHF. The CDR3 nucleotides are TGTGCCACCAGTGAGCCGGGACAGGACAATCAGCCCCAGCATTTT.

The J gene is TRBJ1-2, the V gene TRBV9, with TRBD1 identical over 7 bases. CDR1 SGDLS and CDR2 YYNGEE come from the germline V gene. Trimming took 2 bases from V and 4 from J; bases not matched to a gene: 8. The length of the CDR3 is 15 residues. Here the CDR3 reads CASSVLATGSYGYTF. The CDR3 DNA reads TGTGCCAGCAGCGTCCTTGCGACAGGGTCCTATGGCTACACCTTC.

The rearrangement joins TRBV6-2 or TRBV6-3 to TRBJ2-1; no definite D call. CDR3 length: 17 amino acids. V lost 2 bases and J 0 bases, leaving 14 bases between the germline ends. Germline CDR1 and CDR2: MNHEY and SVGEGT. The CDR3 region is CASSYTDFRSSYNEQFF. Written as DNA, the CDR3 is TGTGCCAGCAGTTACACCGACTTTCGTAGCTCCTACAATGAGCAGTTCTTC.

V and J are TRBV7-3 and TRBJ1-1, with D unresolved. This CDR3 is built from 17 residues. Germline V gene lookup returns CDR1 SGHTA and CDR2 FQGTGA. V lost 0 bases to trimming and J lost 0 bases, with 14 bases between them. CDR3: CASSLTPGSLMNTEAFF. CDR3 coding DNA: TGTGCCAGCAGCTTAACCCCGGGTAGCCTCATGAACACTGAAGCTTTCTTT.

J is TRBJ2-1 and V is TRBV19; D may correspond to TRBD1 or TRBD2 (6 bases each). CDR3 size: 17 residues. The V end was cut by 3 bases, the J end by 12 bases, with 27 bases between. Germline V gene sequence: CDR1 LNHDA, CDR2 SQIVND (reference sequence). The CDR3 sequence: CASSMPPSPGAAYSQFF. CDR3 nucleotide sequence: TGTGCCAGTAGTATGCCCCCTTCGCCGGGGGCGGCATATTCGCAGTTCTTC. The full variable domain, completed using reference TRBV19 and TRBJ2-1, is DGGITQSPKYLFRKEGQNVTLSCEQNLNHDAMYWYRQDPGQGLRLIYYSQIVNDFQKGDIAEGYSVSREKKESFPLTVTSAQKNPTAFYLCASSMPPSPGAAYSQFFGPGTRLTVL.

There are a few counts of this clone. The rearrangement links TRBV5-5 to TRBJ1-2, with D uncertain. This CDR3 comprises 15 residues. Trimming took 0 bases from V and 8 from J, leaving 17 bases between them. Germline V gives CDR1 SGHKS, CDR2 YYEKEE (reference sequence). The CDR3 is CASSLEATTLGGYTF. The CDR3 DNA is TGTGCCAGCAGCTTGGAGGCTACTACTTTGGGCGGCTACACCTTC. The entire variable domain, with the rest obtained from reference TRBV5-5 and TRBJ1-2, is as follows: DAGVTQSPTHLIKTRGQQVTLRCSPISGHKSVSWYQQVLGQGPQFIFQYYEKEERGRGNFPDRFSARQFPNYSSELNVNALLLGDSALYLCASSLEATTLGGYTFGSGTRLTVV.

The gene calls are TRBV6-5 and TRBJ2-5, with 7 bases lining up with TRBD1. The CDR3 consists of 15 residues. Looked up from germline, CDR1 is MNHEY and CDR2 is SVGAGI. The V segment lost 6 bases and the J segment 2 bases; nucleotides outside the gene matches: 9. The CDR3 spells CASSPSGTAQETQYF. The CDR3 DNA is TGTGCCAGCAGCCCAAGTGGGACAGCTCAAGAGACCCAGTACTTC.

The chain couples TRBV6-2 or TRBV6-3 to TRBJ2-1; D might be TRBD2 (5 bases). The CDR3 runs 16 residues. V lost 4 bases, J lost 0 bases, and 13 bases lay in between. The germline gives CDR1 MNHEY, CDR2 SVGEGT. CDR3 coding DNA: TGTGCCAGCAGTTCACTTCAGCGGAGCTCCTACAATGAGCAGTTCTTC. This encodes CASSSLQRSSYNEQFF.

The chain is built from TRBV6-5 and TRBJ1-3; D is undetermined. V was cut by 6 bases and J by 7 bases, with 7 bases left in between. Germline lookup yields CDR1 MNHEY and CDR2 SVGAGI. The CDR3 is 11 residues long. The CDR3 region has the DNA TGTGCCAGCAGCTCCCCGAACACCATATATTTT. It translates to CASSSPNTIYF.

The gene calls are TRBV7-6 and TRBJ2-5, with TRBD2 matching 11 bases. Looked up from germline, CDR1 is SGHVS and CDR2 is FNYEAQ. The trim removed 1 base at V and 5 bases at J, leaving 6 bases unmatched. This CDR3 contains 16 residues. The CDR3 loop reads CASSLVAGGPSETQYF. CDR3 sequence (DNA): TGTGCCAGCAGCTTAGTAGCGGGAGGGCCCTCGGAGACCCAGTACTTC.

V gene TRBV5-5 combines with J gene TRBJ2-7; 9 nucleotides align to TRBD2. The CDR3 is 14 amino acids. V dropped 2 bases and J dropped 2; count of bases not matched to a gene: 2. Germline-derived CDR1 and CDR2 are SGHKS and YYEKEE (reference sequence). CDR3 in DNA: TGTGCCAGCAGCTTACTAGCGGGTACCTACGAGCAGTACTTC. Translated, it gives CASSLLAGTYEQYF.

This rearrangement joins TRBV12-3 or TRBV12-4 to TRBJ2-3; D gene ambiguous. The CDR3 is 11 amino acids. V was clipped by 3 bases and J by 6 bases, with 4 bases between them. The CDR3 here is CASSFGDTQYF. CDR3 DNA: TGTGCCAGCAGTTTCGGCGATACGCAGTATTTT.

This clone was seen a few times. This chain links TRBV5-5 with TRBJ1-4; tentative D call: TRBD1 (5 bases). Trimming took off 4 bases at V and 5 bases at J, with 12 bases between the two ends. The CDR3 contains 14 residues. In germline, CDR1 is SGHKS, CDR2 YYEKEE (reference sequence). CDR3 sequence: CASSRDGPNEKLFF. The CDR3 nucleotides are TGTGCCAGCAGCCGGGACGGACCGAATGAAAAACTGTTTTTT.

The gene calls are TRBV29-1 and TRBJ1-1, with D possibly TRBD1 on 5 matching bases. The CDR3 spans 11 residues. Between the trimmed V and J ends, which lost 4 bases and 7 bases, there was a span of 10 bases. Germline assignment: CDR1 SQVTM and CDR2 ANQGSEA. CDR3 sequence reads: CSVGDQGEAFF. As DNA, the CDR3 is TGCAGCGTTGGGGACCAGGGTGAAGCTTTCTTT.

The genes are TRBV7-9 and TRBJ2-4; the D is unclear. The V gene lost 0 bases and the J gene lost 2 bases, with 14 bases spanning the gap. This CDR3 is built from 17 residues. Germline CDR1 SEHNR, CDR2 FQNEAQ (reference sequence). DNA of the CDR3: TGTGCCAGCAGCTTAGCAGGGTCATCAGGAACCAAAAACATTCAGTACTTC. It specifies CASSLAGSSGTKNIQYF. The full variable domain, rest sourced from reference TRBV7-9 and TRBJ2-4, is DTGVSQNPRHKITKRGQNVTFRCDPISEHNRLYWYRQTLGQGPEFLTYFQNEAQLEKSRLLSDRFSAERPKGSFSTLEIQRTEQGDSAMYLCASSLAGSSGTKNIQYFGAGTRLSVL.

This chain links TRBV10-2 with TRBJ1-2; D unresolved. The germline V gene encodes CDR1 WSHSY and CDR2 SAAADI. The CDR3 is 14 amino acids. V was trimmed by 0 bases and J by 2 bases, leaving 7 bases between them. As DNA, the CDR3 is TGCGCCAGCAGTGAGTCGAATGGGAACTATGGCTACACCTTC. Protein product: CASSESNGNYGYTF.

V and J are TRBV11-1 and TRBJ2-5; D uncertain. Germline-derived CDR1 and CDR2 are SGHAT and FQDESV (reference sequence). The CDR3 runs 14 residues. Trimming took off 5 bases at V and 1 base at J, with 11 bases between the two ends. The CDR3: CASSPRLAQETQYF. The DNA for the CDR3 is TGTGCCAGCAGCCCCCGTTTAGCCCAAGAGACCCAGTACTTC.

V and J are TRBV24-1 and TRBJ1-1; perhaps TRBD1 as D (6 bases). The CDR3 consists of 13 residues. In germline, CDR1 is KGHDR, CDR2 SFDVKD. Trimming left V 7 bases short and J 5 bases short, with 13 bases between. DNA of the CDR3: TGTGCCACCAGAGCCACAACAGGGACTGAAGCTTTCTTT. This translates into CATRATTGTEAFF.

The chain has TRBV19 and TRBJ2-3; maybe TRBD2 (6 bases). Germline V gene lookup returns CDR1 LNHDA and CDR2 SQIVND (reference sequence). The length of the CDR3 is 16 residues. Trimming removed 3 bases from V and 0 bases from J, with 13 bases in between. The CDR3 nucleotides read TGTGCCAGTAGTATTTGGTCGGGAGCTAGCACAGATACGCAGTATTTT. Residues: CASSIWSGASTDTQYF.